Described below is a single T cell receptor (beta chain) sequence and its context. Its antigen is currently unknown. RNA in amounts of roughly 0.5 to 1 ug was reverse transcribed with random hexamers. By means of immunoSEQ multiplex PCR, TCR beta CDR3 spanning 54 Vbeta and 13 Jbeta underwent amplification. TCRdb re-called the immunoSEQ multiplex PCR reads with MiXCR, one entry per CDR3 protein. The repertoire holds some 110,000 distinct CDR3 sequences, with roughly 93% as singletons. Sequencing targeted TCR beta in blood CD8+ and CD4+ T cells. FACS enriched CD8+ TEMRA cells, while bulk CD8+ and CD4+ were negatively isolated. CDR3 size: 13 residues. Trimming took 0 bases from V and 3 from J, leaving 5 bases between them. This entry belongs to a study of CD8 T cells in Susac syndrome. Study-wide results and limits: The number of individuals included in the study's TCR sequencing and HLA analysis was acknowledged as relatively small.

The sequencing sample was made of CD4+ T cells from PBMCs. The V call is TRBV12-3 or TRBV12-4, the J call TRBJ1-1; unclear D gene. This TCR came from a human donor with multiple sclerosis. The CDR3 region has the DNA TGTGCCAGCAGTTTAGCGGCCCACACTGAAGCTTTCTTT. Translated, it gives CASSLAAHTEAFF.